A single T cell receptor (beta chain) is shown here with its context. The CDR3 sequence is 15 residues long. V was shortened by 0 bases and J by 3 bases, with 12 bases between the two germline ends. CDR1 SGHAT and CDR2 FQNNGV come from the germline V gene. The assay was immunoSEQ multiplex PCR, and TCRdb's table has in-frame clones only and misses some. The sample has a few thousand clones; over 60% are singletons. This specimen comes from a study of immune cell composition in non-small cell lung cancer. Specimen: lung tumor tissue. The V and J genes are TRBV11-2 and TRBJ2-7; D uncertain. This receptor was obtained from a human donor with non-small cell lung cancer. CDR3 coding DNA: TGTGCCAGCAGCTTAGATCCCAGGCCCGTCTACGAGCAGTACTTC. This translates into CASSLDPRPVYEQYF.